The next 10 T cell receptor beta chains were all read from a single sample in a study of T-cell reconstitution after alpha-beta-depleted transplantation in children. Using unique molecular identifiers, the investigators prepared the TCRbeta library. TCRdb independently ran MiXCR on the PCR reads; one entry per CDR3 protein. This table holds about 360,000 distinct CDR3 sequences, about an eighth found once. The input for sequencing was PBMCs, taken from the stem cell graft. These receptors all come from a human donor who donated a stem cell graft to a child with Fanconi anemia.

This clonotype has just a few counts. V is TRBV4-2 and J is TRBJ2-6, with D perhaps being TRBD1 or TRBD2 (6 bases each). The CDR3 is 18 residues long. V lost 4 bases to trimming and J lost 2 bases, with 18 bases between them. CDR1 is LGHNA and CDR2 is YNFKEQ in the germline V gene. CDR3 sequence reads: CASSPFAGEEAGANVLTF. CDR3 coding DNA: TGTGCCAGCAGCCCGTTTGCAGGGGAGGAAGCTGGGGCCAACGTCCTGACTTTC.

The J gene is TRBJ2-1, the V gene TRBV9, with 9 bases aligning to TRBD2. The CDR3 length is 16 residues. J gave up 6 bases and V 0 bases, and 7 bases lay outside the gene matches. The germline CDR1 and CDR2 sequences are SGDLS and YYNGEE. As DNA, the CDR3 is TGTGCCAGCAGCGTAGCTACCAGCGGGGGGACCAATGAGCAGTTCTTC. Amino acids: CASSVATSGGTNEQFF.

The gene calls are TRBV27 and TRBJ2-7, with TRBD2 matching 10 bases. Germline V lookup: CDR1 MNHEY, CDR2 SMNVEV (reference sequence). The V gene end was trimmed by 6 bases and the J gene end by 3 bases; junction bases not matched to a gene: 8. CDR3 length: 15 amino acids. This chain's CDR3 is CASRDLAGAIYEQYV. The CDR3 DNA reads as TGTGCCAGCAGGGATCTAGCGGGGGCCATCTACGAGCAGTACGTC.

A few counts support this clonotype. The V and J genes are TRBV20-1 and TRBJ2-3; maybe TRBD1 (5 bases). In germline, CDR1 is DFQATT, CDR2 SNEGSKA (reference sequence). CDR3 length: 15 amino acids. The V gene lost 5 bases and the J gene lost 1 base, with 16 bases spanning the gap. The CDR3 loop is CSAPSMDTRTDTQYF. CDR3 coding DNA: TGCAGTGCTCCCTCGATGGACACCCGCACAGATACGCAGTATTTT.

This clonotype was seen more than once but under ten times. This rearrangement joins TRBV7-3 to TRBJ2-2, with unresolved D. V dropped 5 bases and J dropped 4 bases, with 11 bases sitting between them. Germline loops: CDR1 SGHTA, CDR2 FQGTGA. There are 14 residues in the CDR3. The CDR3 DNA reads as TGTGCCAGCAGCCCTAGTAGGAGCACCGGGGAGCTGTTTTTT. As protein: CASSPSRSTGELFF. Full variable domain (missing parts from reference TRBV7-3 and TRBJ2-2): GAGVSQTPSNKVTEKGKYVELRCDPISGHTALYWYRQSLGQGPEFLIYFQGTGAADDSGLPNDRFFAVRPEGSVSTLKIQRTERGDSAVYLCASSPSRSTGELFFGEGSRLTVL.

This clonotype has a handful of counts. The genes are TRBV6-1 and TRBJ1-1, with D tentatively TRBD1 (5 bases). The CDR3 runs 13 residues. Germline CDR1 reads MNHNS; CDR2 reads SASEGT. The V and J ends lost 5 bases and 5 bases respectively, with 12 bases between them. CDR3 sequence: CASSQGALTEAFF. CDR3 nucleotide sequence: TGTGCCAGCAGTCAAGGGGCGTTGACTGAAGCTTTCTTT.

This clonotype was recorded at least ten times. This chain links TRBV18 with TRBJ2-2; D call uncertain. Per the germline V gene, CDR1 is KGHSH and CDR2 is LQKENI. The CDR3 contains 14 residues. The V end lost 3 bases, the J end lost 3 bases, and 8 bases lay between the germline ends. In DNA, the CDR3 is TGTGCCAGCTCACCTATACAGTACACCGGGGAGCTGTTTTTT. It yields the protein CASSPIQYTGELFF.

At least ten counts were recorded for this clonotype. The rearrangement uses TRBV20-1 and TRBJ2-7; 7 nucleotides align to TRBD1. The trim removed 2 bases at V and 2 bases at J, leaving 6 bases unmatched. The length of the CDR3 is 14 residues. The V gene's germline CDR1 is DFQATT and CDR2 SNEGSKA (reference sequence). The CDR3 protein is CSARSSDRAYEQYF. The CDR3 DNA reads TGCAGTGCTAGATCCTCCGACAGGGCCTACGAGCAGTACTTC.

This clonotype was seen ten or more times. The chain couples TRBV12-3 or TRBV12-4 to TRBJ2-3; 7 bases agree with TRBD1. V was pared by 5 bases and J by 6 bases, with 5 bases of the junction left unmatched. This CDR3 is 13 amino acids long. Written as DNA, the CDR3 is TGTGCCAGCAGTCGACAGGGTGTCGATACGCAGTATTTT. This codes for CASSRQGVDTQYF.

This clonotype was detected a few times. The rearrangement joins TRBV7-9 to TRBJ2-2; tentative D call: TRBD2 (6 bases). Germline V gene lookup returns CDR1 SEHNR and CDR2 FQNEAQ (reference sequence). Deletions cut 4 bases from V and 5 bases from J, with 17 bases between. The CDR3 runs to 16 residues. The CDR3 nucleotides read TGTGCCAGCAGCTCTTCTTTCGGGGGATCAACCGGGGAGCTGTTTTTT. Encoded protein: CASSSSFGGSTGELFF.